A single count supports the clone carrying this TCR beta chain. Its target is unknown. This sample stems from a study of blood T cells in healthy people across ages. A second PCR of roughly 6 to 12 cycles used a sample-barcoded 5' primer and a J-beta primer mix. Each cDNA molecule, via a template-switch adaptor with 12 random nucleotides, was tagged. TCRdb processed the 5' RACE reads anew with MiXCR; each CDR3 protein has one entry. The sample includes about a million distinct CDR3 sequences, around two fifths of them seen just once. Germline CDR1 SGHKS, CDR2 YYEKEE (reference sequence). CDR3 length: 16 residues. V shed 4 bases and J 6 bases; nucleotides not matched to a gene: 10. Whole-study findings and limits: A roughly linear age-dependent decrease characterized TCR beta diversity per million T cells.

The chain couples TRBV5-5 to TRBJ2-1, with TRBD1 matching over 10 bases. The sequence was obtained from a man between 18 and 29 years old in good health. The sequenced sample consisted of blood. The CDR3 region is CASSKRGQGVINEQFF. The CDR3, as DNA: TGTGCCAGCAGCAAACGTGGACAGGGGGTGATCAATGAGCAGTTCTTC. Filled out from reference TRBV5-5 and TRBJ2-1, the complete variable domain reads DAGVTQSPTHLIKTRGQQVTLRCSPISGHKSVSWYQQVLGQGPQFIFQYYEKEERGRGNFPDRFSARQFPNYSSELNVNALLLGDSALYLCASSKRGQGVINEQFFGPGTRLTVL.